These T cell receptor beta chains were read from a single sample in a study of CD8+ T cells in alopecia areata. The protocol was immunoSEQ multiplex PCR, while the TCRdb copy is restricted to in-frame clones and leaves out a portion. The sample lists 150,000 or so clones, under 70% occurring once. The sample consisted of CD4+ T cells sorted from blood, taken at week 4, from a patient treated with tofacitinib. These receptors came from a human donor with alopecia areata. CDR3s include the opening cysteine and the closing phenylalanine or tryptophan. The D gene is left open where the match is weak. Not all rows give a size; the values are once, few, many and, for expanded clones, a class.

>TRBJ2-5|NA|NA|TRBV4-1
CASSQGDKETQYF
TGCGCCAGCAGCCAAGGGGACAAAGAGACCCAGTACTTC
>TRBJ2-3|NA|NA|TRBV30
CAWSQTADTQYF
TGTGCCTGGAGCCAGACAGCAGATACGCAGTATTTT
>TRBJ1-1|NA|NA|TRBV11-1
CASSWSGTNTEAFF
TGTGCCAGCAGCTGGTCAGGGACCAACACTGAAGCTTTCTTT
>TRBJ2-1|NA|NA|TRBV30
CASTGRSEQFF
TGTGCTTCTACCGGACGTAGCGAGCAGTTCTTC
>TRBJ2-3|NA|NA|TRBV5-1
CASSLGQRTDTQYF
TGCGCCAGCAGCTTAGGGCAACGTACAGATACGCAGTATTTT
>TRBJ1-1|NA|NA|TRBV19
CASSWVTNTEAFF
TGTGCCAGTAGTTGGGTTACGAACACTGAAGCTTTCTTT
>TRBJ1-4|NA|NA|TRBV7-9
CASSSSARGSNEKLFF
TGTGCCAGCAGCTCCTCGGCCCGGGGCAGTAATGAAAAACTGTTTTTT
>TRBJ2-3|NA|NA|TRBV5-1
CASSYASTDTQYF
TGCGCCAGCAGTTATGCTAGCACAGATACGCAGTATTTT
>TRBJ1-3|NA|NA|TRBV29-1
CSVYSGNTIYF
TGCAGCGTCTACTCTGGAAACACCATATATTTT
>TRBJ2-3|TRBD2|NA|TRBV30
CAWSVRGGADTQYF
TGTGCCTGGAGTGTACGGGGGGGCGCAGATACGCAGTATTTT
>TRBJ2-7|TRBD2|once|TRBV29-1
CSVEAGRGDSYEQYF
TGCAGCGTTGAAGCGGGACGGGGGGACTCCTACGAGCAGTACTTC
>TRBJ2-1|NA|NA|TRBV18
CASSQLRAKGEDPNEQFF
TGTGCCAGCTCACAACTCCGGGCCAAAGGGGAGGACCCCAATGAGCAGTTCTTC
>TRBJ1-5|TRBD1|few|TRBV30
CAWSPGQGGNQPQHF
TGTGCCTGGAGTCCGGGACAGGGTGGAAATCAGCCCCAGCATTTT
>TRBJ1-5|NA|few|TRBV7-9
CASSLDGNQPQHF
TGTGCCAGCAGCTTGGACGGCAATCAGCCCCAGCATTTT
>TRBJ2-3|TRBD2|medium-sized|TRBV7-2
CASSLGLAPDTQYF
TGTGCCAGCAGCTTAGGACTAGCTCCAGATACGCAGTATTTT
>TRBJ2-5|NA|few|TRBV30
CAWSRRGWTQYF
TGTGCCTGGAGCCGCAGAGGGTGGACCCAGTACTTC
>TRBJ1-6|TRBD1|NA|TRBV9
CASSVVTGGTLHF
TGTGCCAGCAGCGTAGTCACAGGGGGCACCCTCCACTTT
>TRBJ1-1|TRBD1|NA|TRBV30
CAHRGEGNTEAFF
TGTGCCCACAGGGGAGAGGGGAACACTGAAGCTTTCTTT
>TRBJ2-2|NA|NA|TRBV30
CAWSQGFAGELFF
TGTGCCTGGTCACAGGGTTTCGCCGGGGAGCTGTTTTTT
>TRBJ2-7|NA|NA|TRBV18
CASSETARDAPTKQYF
TGTGCCAGCTCAGAGACAGCAAGGGACGCCCCCACAAAGCAGTACTTC
>TRBJ2-7|NA|once|TRBV4-3
CASSQDLSWEEQYF
TGCGCCAGCAGCCAAGACCTGAGTTGGGAGGAGCAGTACTTC
>TRBJ1-5|TRBD1|NA|TRBV30
CAWSVDQGAQPQHF
TGTGCCTGGAGTGTAGACCAGGGGGCTCAGCCCCAGCATTTT
>TRBJ2-5|TRBD2|NA|TRBV2
CASTGGLGETQYF
TGTGCCAGCACCGGGGGGTTAGGGGAGACCCAGTACTTC
>TRBJ1-6|TRBD1|NA|TRBV5-1
CASSRTGGSNSPLHF
TGCGCCAGCAGCCGGACAGGGGGGAGTAATTCACCCCTCCACTTT
>TRBJ2-6|NA|NA|TRBV29-1
CSVLDLANVLTF
TGCAGCGTTCTGGACTTGGCCAACGTCCTGACTTTC
>TRBJ2-7|TRBD2|NA|TRBV11-2
CASSLVAAAGYEQYF
TGTGCCAGCAGCTTAGTAGCGGCAGCGGGGTACGAGCAGTACTTC
>TRBJ1-5|NA|NA|TRBV2
CASSGESNQPQHF
TGTGCCAGCAGTGGGGAGAGCAATCAGCCCCAGCATTTT
>TRBJ2-3|TRBD2|NA|TRBV29-1
CSVGLAGGTDTQYF
TGCAGCGTTGGACTAGCGGGGGGCACAGATACGCAGTATTTT
>TRBJ1-2|TRBD1|NA|TRBV6-6
CASSWGDSSNYGYTF
TGTGCCAGCAGTTGGGGGGACAGTTCAAACTATGGCTACACCTTC
>TRBJ2-5|TRBD2|few|TRBV5-6
CASSSAGGHRETQYF
TGTGCCAGCAGCTCAGCGGGGGGGCATCGGGAGACCCAGTACTTC
>TRBJ1-5|NA|NA|TRBV4-1
CASSQAPGVTLGNQPQHF
TGCGCCAGCAGCCAAGCCCCCGGGGTGACACTAGGTAATCAGCCCCAGCATTTT
>TRBJ2-1|TRBD2|NA|TRBV5-4
CASSRTSGGPGNEQFF
TGTGCCAGCAGCAGAACTAGCGGGGGGCCCGGTAATGAGCAGTTCTTC
>TRBJ2-3|NA|few|TRBV30
CAWDSFNGDTQYF
TGTGCCTGGGACAGCTTCAACGGTGATACGCAGTATTTT
>TRBJ2-7|TRBD2|many|TRBV6-1
CASSPERGPSYEQYF
TGTGCCAGCAGCCCGGAGCGGGGGCCGTCCTACGAGCAGTACTTC
>TRBJ2-1|TRBD2|NA|TRBV7-3
CASSYSGGYNEQFF
TGTGCCAGCAGCTATAGCGGGGGGTACAATGAGCAGTTCTTC
>TRBJ1-5|NA|NA|TRBV4-3
CASSPDSHGNQPQHF
TGCGCCAGCAGCCCGGACAGCCATGGCAATCAGCCCCAGCATTTT
>TRBJ1-1|NA|NA|TRBV18
CASSPLVGENTEAFF
TGTGCCAGCTCACCCCTCGTCGGGGAGAACACTGAAGCTTTCTTT
>TRBJ1-2|NA|NA|TRBV7-2
CASSSGPDDYGYTF
TGTGCCAGCAGTTCGGGGCCCGATGACTATGGCTACACCTTC
>TRBJ1-5|NA|NA|TRBV5-6
CASSSLAGGGPSNQPQHF
TGTGCCAGCAGCTCCCTCGCTGGGGGGGGCCCAAGCAATCAGCCCCAGCATTTT
>TRBJ1-5|TRBD1|once|TRBV29-1
CSVSGQGSNQPQHF
TGCAGCGTTTCGGGACAGGGAAGCAATCAGCCCCAGCATTTT
>TRBJ2-1|NA|NA|TRBV29-1
CSVGGTASYNEQFF
TGCAGCGTTGGCGGGACAGCGTCCTACAATGAGCAGTTCTTC
>TRBJ2-7|NA|NA|TRBV11-2
CASSLQAWTYEQYF
TGTGCCAGCAGCCTACAGGCTTGGACCTACGAGCAGTACTTC
>TRBJ1-2|TRBD1|NA|TRBV13
CASSLRQGAGYTF
TGTGCCAGCAGCTTAAGACAGGGTGCTGGCTACACCTTC
>TRBJ1-1|NA|few|TRBV19
CASTPFRGFGEAFF
TGTGCCAGTACCCCCTTCCGGGGATTCGGTGAAGCTTTCTTT
>TRBJ1-2|NA|NA|TRBV18
CASSSRVNYGYTF
TGTGCCAGCTCATCCAGGGTCAACTATGGCTACACCTTC
>TRBJ1-5|NA|NA|TRBV19
CASSTNREGQPQHF
TGTGCCAGTAGTACGAACAGGGAGGGTCAGCCCCAGCATTTT
>TRBJ1-5|TRBD1|NA|TRBV19
CASSVDRDQPQHF
TGTGCCAGTAGTGTCGACAGGGATCAGCCCCAGCATTTT
>TRBJ2-3|TRBD1|NA|TRBV18
CASSPPDRGTDTQYF
TGTGCCAGCTCACCTCCCGACAGGGGCACAGATACGCAGTATTTT
>TRBJ2-5|NA|NA|TRBV9
CASSPTDSRVETQYF
TGTGCCAGCAGCCCCACCGACTCTCGAGTGGAGACCCAGTACTTC
>TRBJ1-5|NA|few|TRBV30
CAWSGSNQPQHF
TGTGCCTGGAGTGGGAGCAATCAGCCCCAGCATTTT
>TRBJ2-3|TRBD2|NA|TRBV28
CASSQAGGSTDTQYF
TGTGCCAGCAGTCAAGCGGGGGGGAGCACAGATACGCAGTATTTT
>TRBJ2-5|NA|NA|TRBV14
CASSLLREETQYF
TGTGCCAGCAGCCTTCTAAGGGAGGAGACCCAGTACTTC
>TRBJ1-1|NA|NA|TRBV30
CAWSNLQGYTEAFF
TGTGCCTGGAGCAATTTACAGGGCTACACTGAAGCTTTCTTT
>TRBJ2-1|TRBD2|NA|TRBV29-1
CSVVDNTSGSYNEQFF
TGCAGCGTTGTTGATAATACTAGCGGGAGCTACAATGAGCAGTTCTTC
>TRBJ2-6|NA|few|TRBV6-5
CASSRAGANVLTF
TGTGCCAGCAGTCGCGCTGGGGCCAACGTCCTGACTTTC
>TRBJ2-3|NA|once|TRBV4-2
CASSQVSDTQYF
TGTGCCAGCAGCCAAGTCTCCGATACGCAGTATTTT
>TRBJ1-2|NA|NA|TRBV7-9
CASSLNVDAGGYTF
TGTGCCAGCAGCTTAAATGTGGATGCGGGGGGCTACACCTTC